This TCR beta chain was found in a study of cytomegalovirus exposure and HLA in healthy donors. Study-wide background: Most donors, about 82% of over 300 genotyped, fell in the Caucasian-associated ancestry cluster.

Per germline, CDR1 LNHNV and CDR2 YYDKDF (reference sequence). This CDR3 has 13 amino acids. The germline V and J ends were trimmed by 11 bases and 5 bases, with 16 bases remaining between them. PCR amplification relied on 60 Vbeta primers (plus 13 Jbeta primers). Clones were sequenced by immunoSEQ multiplex PCR, and TCRdb holds only the in-frame ones, with some missing. The data contain fewer than 200,000 clones, around 80% of them singletons. Regarding this clone: Its antigen is unidentified.

Study results and limitations: What a later analysis showed was that several of the most significant clusters appeared linked to common viral pathogens. The CMV antigen specificity of a few CMV-associated chains was confirmed through in vitro analysis. Certain sequence variants were highly shared and formed a cluster, and this cluster was likely a sequencing artifact.

The receptor's source is a woman aged 25 to 45 in good health and CMV-seropositive. The chain recombines TRBV15 with TRBJ2-1, with a possible D match to TRBD2 (7 bases). The sequencing input was PBMCs. The CDR3 DNA sequence: TGTGCCCTAGGGGGGGGCCCGAACAATGAGCAGTTCTTC. Its protein product is CALGGGPNNEQFF.